The 32 T cell receptor beta chains listed next were all sequenced from one sample in a study of tumor-infiltrating lymphocytes in primary liver carcinoma. It was unsorted whole blood that yielded blood RNA, and germline DNA was also extracted. A constant-region primer served to make TCR beta cDNA from approximately 490 ng total RNA. Investigators got TCR beta libraries out of three nested multiplex PCR rounds, done with slightly modified ARM-PCR. TRBV1-TRBV30 forward primers paired with a C-beta reverse primer drove the first two PCR rounds, roughly 10 cycles each. MiXCR, run by TCRdb on the multiplex PCR reads, gives a single entry per CDR3 protein. Here the sample spans around 330,000 distinct CDR3 sequences, approximately 65% being singletons. Sequenced: peripheral blood. The receptors originated from a man aged 35-49 years with primary liver carcinoma and hepatitis B virus infection.

The V gene is TRBV7-2, the J gene TRBJ1-6, with 10 bases identical to TRBD1. CDR3 length equals 15 residues. CDR1 is SGHTA, CDR2 FQGNSA, per germline. J gave up 13 bases and V 5 bases, and 11 bases lay outside the gene matches. The DNA for the CDR3 is TGTGCCAGCAGCCACAATGACAGGGGGCGTCTTCCCCTCCACTTT. This sequence encodes CASSHNDRGRLPLHF.

This sequence joins TRBV19 and TRBJ1-5, with D maybe TRBD1 (5 bases). V was shortened by 6 bases and J by 6 bases, with 15 bases between the two germline ends. The CDR3 is made up of 14 amino acids. Germline values: CDR1 LNHDA, CDR2 SQIVND (reference sequence). The CDR3 is CASRSGGASQPQHF. The CDR3 DNA reads TGTGCCAGTAGATCGGGGGGAGCAAGTCAGCCCCAGCATTTT.

This clonotype has a count of ten or more. The chain combines TRBV12-3 or TRBV12-4 with TRBJ2-3, with TRBD2 matching over 7 bases. The V segment lost 4 bases and the J segment 0 bases; nucleotides outside the gene matches: 7. The CDR3 length is 16 residues. The CDR3, as DNA: TGTGCCAGCAGTTCCCTACTAGCGCGAAGCACAGATACGCAGTATTTT. It specifies CASSSLLARSTDTQYF.

The chain has TRBV28 and TRBJ2-1, with TRBD2 matching over 8 bases. The CDR3 loop spans 14 amino acids. CDR1 and CDR2 (germline): MDHEN, SYDVKM. Trimming cost V 6 bases and J 14 bases; bases outside gene matches: 15. CDR3 amino acids: CASRDPGLTGGEFF. The CDR3 nucleotides are TGTGCCAGCAGGGATCCGGGACTAACGGGAGGGGAGTTCTTC.

About this clonotype: Likely a read error: the CDR3 ends without its conserved phenylalanine or tryptophan. The DNA is left out, because the CDR3 cannot be placed on it with certainty; the CDR3 is given as TCRdb lists it. This rearrangement joins TRBV11-1 to TRBJ2-7; the table gives TRBD1 as D, unverified against the DNA. The CDR3 comprises 15 residues, both ends counted. Germline V gene sequence: CDR1 SGHAT, CDR2 FQDESV (reference sequence). The CDR3 region is CASSLPGTGDYEQCL.

Comment on this clonotype: Compared with germline, one end of the junction differs, possibly owing to a read error. CDR3 nucleotide sequence: TGTGCCTGCAGCTCAGCAGCAGATATGCAGTATTTT. Residues: CACSSAADMQYF. The rearrangement uses TRBV11-3 and TRBJ2-3, with D unclear. In germline, CDR1 is SGHNT, CDR2 YENEEA. The CDR3 runs to 12 residues.

Comment on this clonotype: At one boundary the junction diverges from the germline segment, which might be a read error. This chain links TRBV12-3 or TRBV12-4 with TRBJ2-1; D ambiguous. The length of the CDR3 is 13 residues. The CDR3 is CASSELVPNGQFF. The CDR3 DNA sequence: TGTGCCAGCAGTGAGCTGGTTCCCAATGGGCAGTTCTTC.

This clonotype was recorded many times. This chain connects TRBV30 to TRBJ2-3, with a weak D call TRBD2 (5 bases). In germline, CDR1 is GTSNPN, CDR2 SVGIG (reference sequence). The CDR3 loop spans 13 amino acids. DNA of the CDR3: TGTGCTTCGGGCCAGCGGAACACAGATACGCAGTATTTT. As protein: CASGQRNTDTQYF.

This clonotype was seen a handful of times. V usage is TRBV28 and J usage is TRBJ2-7; D is possibly TRBD1 (6 bases). This CDR3 comprises 14 residues. Germline V gene data show CDR1 as MDHEN and CDR2 as SYDVKM. Trimming took off 5 bases at V and 3 bases at J, with 14 bases between the two ends. The CDR3 protein is CASSAPDSLYEQYF. The CDR3, as DNA: TGTGCCAGCAGTGCCCCGGACAGCCTCTACGAGCAGTACTTC.

This clonotype is a singleton in its sample. A much larger clone differs by one base, so this may be a read error. The chain carries TRBV29-1 and TRBJ2-2, with D tentatively TRBD2 (6 bases). From germline, CDR1 is SQVTM and CDR2 ANQGSEA. The CDR3 covers 15 residues. The ends were cut back, 6 bases at V and 7 bases at J, with 21 bases in the middle. Written as DNA, the CDR3 is TGCAGCGTCCAATGGACTACCCGAGGCGGCGGGGAGCTGTTTTTT. Translated, it gives CSVQWTTRGGGELFF.

The chain has TRBV29-1 and TRBJ2-1, with D perhaps assigned TRBD1 or TRBD2 (5 bases each). V was trimmed by 7 bases and J by 0 bases, leaving 13 bases between them. Germline CDR1 reads SQVTM; CDR2 reads ANQGSEA. The CDR3 sequence is 14 residues long. CDR3 DNA sequence: TGCAGCGACGGGGCAGGCGACTCCTACAATGAGCAGTTCTTC. Translated, it gives CSDGAGDSYNEQFF.

The chain carries TRBV4-3 and TRBJ1-2; 7 nucleotides agree with TRBD1. CDR1 LGHNA and CDR2 YSLEER come from the germline V gene. This CDR3 is built from 16 residues. V dropped 2 bases and J dropped 10; count of bases not matched to a gene: 16. Here the CDR3 reads CASSQYTGAIGDDYTF. Written as DNA, the CDR3 is TGCGCCAGCAGCCAATATACAGGGGCGATAGGGGATGACTACACCTTC.

Concerning this clonotype: A much larger clone lies one base from this, so it may be a read error. V gene TRBV4-1 combines with J gene TRBJ2-1; perhaps TRBD2 as D (5 bases). CDR1 is MGHRA, CDR2 YSYEKL, per germline. CDR3 length: 16 residues. DNA for the CDR3: TGCACCAGCAGCCTAGCACTCGCCGCCTTGGGGAATGAGCAGTTCTTC. Its protein product is CTSSLALAALGNEQFF.

This clonotype was seen a handful of times. V and J are TRBV6-5 and TRBJ2-6; D might be TRBD1 or TRBD2, each matching 5 bases. The CDR3 covers 18 residues. Germline lookup yields CDR1 MNHEY and CDR2 SVGAGI. V was trimmed by 8 bases and J by 1 base, leaving 21 bases between them. CDR3 sequence: CASSYVGVGRSGANVLTF. In DNA, the CDR3 is TGTGCCAGCTCTTACGTGGGGGTTGGTAGGTCTGGGGCCAACGTCCTGACTTTC.

A word on this clonotype: A much larger clonotype is one base distant, so this may be a read error. CDR3 region: CASSQENTEKLFF. The DNA of the CDR3 is TGCGCCAGCAGCCAAGAGAACACTGAAAAACTGTTTTTT. The chain has TRBV4-1 and TRBJ1-4, with D unclear. Germline V CDR1 and CDR2: MGHRA, YSYEKL. V lost 0 bases and J 7 bases, leaving 6 bases between the germline ends. The CDR3 totals 13 residues.

About this clonotype: This could be a read error, since a much larger clone is one nucleotide away. This chain joins TRBV29-1 and TRBJ2-3, with TRBD2 as a possible D gene (6 bases). The CDR3 extends over 13 amino acids. The germline V gene has CDR1 SQVTM and CDR2 ANQGSEA. Trimming took 4 bases from V and 0 from J, leaving 8 bases between them. The CDR3 sequence: CSVGGDSTDTQYF. In nucleotides, the CDR3 is TGCAGCGTTGGGGGGGACAGCACAGATACGCAGTATTTT.

With respect to this clonotype: This may arise from a read error, as a much more abundant clone is one base away. Since no conserved phenylalanine or tryptophan closes the CDR3, a read error is the likely cause. V gene TRBV29-1 combines with J gene TRBJ2-1; 7 positions match TRBD2. The CDR3 runs 10 residues. V trimming: 6 bases; J trimming: 9 bases; junction bases outside the gene matches: 2. Germline CDR1 reads SQVTM; CDR2 reads ANQGSEA. The CDR3, as DNA: TGCAGCGTGGGGGGGGGTGAGCAGTTCCTC. Translation: CSVGGGEQFL.

About this clonotype: A read error may produce the germline difference seen at one junction end. V is TRBV6-1 and J is TRBJ2-1; 10 bases align to TRBD2. The CDR3 has 22 residues. The germline V gene encodes CDR1 MNHNS and CDR2 SASEGT. CDR3 amino acids: CASSEARWASGSVFSSYNEQFF. The CDR3 DNA follows: TGCGCCAGCAGTGAAGCGCGATGGGCTAGCGGGAGTGTATTCAGCTCCTACAATGAGCAGTTCTTC.

With regard to this clonotype: A read error is likely, as this CDR3 ends without the conserved phenylalanine or tryptophan. This chain joins TRBV6-5 and TRBJ1-2; 7 positions agree with TRBD1. Germline loops: CDR1 MNHEY, CDR2 SVGAGI. V was pared by 8 bases and J by 6 bases, with 6 bases of the junction left unmatched. This CDR3 contains 12 residues. The CDR3 DNA follows: TGTGCCAGCTTCGGGACAGTACATGGCTACACCTCC. Translated: CASFGTVHGYTS.

Turning to this clonotype: This may arise from a read error, as a much more abundant clone is one base away. The chain couples TRBV12-2 to TRBJ2-3; the D call in the table, TRBD2, was not verified against the DNA. TRBV12-2 is a recognized pseudogene. The CDR3 consists of 14 residues. CDR3 region: CASPQRRVEDTLYF. DNA of the CDR3: TGTGCAAGTCCCCAACGGAGGGTCGAAGATACGCTGTATTTT.

This clonotype showed up many times. The CDR3 DNA follows: TGTGCCAGCAGTTCGGGACGGAATAACTATGGCTACACCTTC. Translation gives CASSSGRNNYGYTF. This chain joins TRBV6-5 and TRBJ1-2, with D perhaps matching TRBD1 (5 bases). Germline CDR1 is MNHEY and CDR2 is SVGAGI. Between the trimmed V and J ends, which lost 4 bases and 1 base, there was a span of 10 bases. This CDR3 is built from 14 residues.

Points on this clonotype: A much larger clone differs by one base, so this may be a read error. The genes are TRBV6-5 and TRBJ1-2, with no clear D. CDR3 length: 13 amino acids. Germline values: CDR1 MNHEY, CDR2 SVGAGI. Trimming removed 5 bases from V and 7 bases from J, with 14 bases in between. The CDR3 sequence: CASSPRQVGGYTF. The CDR3 coding sequence is TGTGCCAGCAGTCCTCGTCAGGTGGGTGGCTACACCTTC.

The sample holds many counts of this clonotype. J is TRBJ1-6 and V is TRBV12-3 or TRBV12-4; D is unresolved. V lost 2 bases to trimming and J lost 5 bases, with 7 bases between them. This CDR3 region has 14 residues. CDR3 protein: CASSLRGNNSPLHF. The CDR3 DNA reads as TGTGCCAGCAGTTTAAGAGGGAATAATTCACCCCTCCACTTT.

Points on this clonotype: This sequence may be a read error, since a much larger clone differs from it by one base. The chain couples TRBV29-1 to TRBJ2-7, with D unclear. In germline, CDR1 is SQVTM, CDR2 ANQGSEA. The CDR3 spans 13 residues. This CDR3 reads CSVSIGPTYERYF. In DNA form, the CDR3 reads TGCAGCGTTTCGATCGGACCAACCTACGAGCGGTACTTC.

As concerns this clonotype: A much larger clone sits a single nucleotide away, making a read error possible. V is TRBV4-3 and J is TRBJ2-5; D gene ambiguous. V lost 3 bases to trimming and J lost 5 bases, with 13 bases between them. The germline gives CDR1 LGHNA, CDR2 YSLEER. This CDR3 spans 14 amino acids. The CDR3 is CASSHDLIMETQYF. Here the CDR3 DNA reads TGCGCCAGCAGCCATGATTTAATAATGGAGACCCAGTACTTC.

On this clonotype itself: Being one base from a much bigger clone, this may be a read error. The chain combines TRBV6-2 or TRBV6-3 with TRBJ2-1; a possible D gene is TRBD2 (6 bases). Looked up from germline, CDR1 is MNHEY and CDR2 is SVGEGT. CDR3 length equals 15 residues. The CDR3 DNA reads as TGTGCCAGCAGCCCTTTCTTGCGGGGCTACAATGAGCTGTTCTTC. Protein product: CASSPFLRGYNELFF.

This clonotype occurred many times. This sequence joins TRBV6-5 and TRBJ1-2; D uncertain. Trimming shortened V by 0 bases and J by 2 bases, and 7 bases separated the two germline ends. This CDR3 region has 14 residues. Per germline, CDR1 MNHEY and CDR2 SVGAGI. CDR3 DNA: TGTGCCAGCAGTTACTCATCCGGGAACTATGGCTACACCTTC. Translated, it gives CASSYSSGNYGYTF.

As to this clonotype: A junction boundary mismatches the germline segment, possibly from a read error. The V gene is TRBV5-1, the J gene TRBJ1-1; D is perhaps TRBD1 (6 bases). This CDR3 contains 15 residues. Germline CDR1 SGHRS, CDR2 YFSETQ. The CDR3 DNA is TGCGCCTGCAGCCCCGGACAGTATGGTGACACTGAAGCTTTCTTT. Translated, it gives CACSPGQYGDTEAFF.

Points on this clonotype: A much larger clone differs from this one at a single base, so this may be a read error. Given the absence of the conserved phenylalanine or tryptophan at the CDR3 end, a read error is likely. The V and J genes are TRBV4-1 and TRBJ2-2; D not certain. This CDR3 has 14 residues. The V gene's germline CDR1 is MGHRA and CDR2 YSYEKL. Trimming took off 5 bases at V and 0 bases at J, with 7 bases between the two ends. CDR3 bases: TGCGCCAGCAGCGACATCCCGAACACCGGGGAGCTGTTTTAT. It translates to CASSDIPNTGELFY.

On this clonotype: A much larger clone is a single base away; this may be a read error. The chain uses TRBV12-3 or TRBV12-4 and TRBJ2-3; 8 bases line up with TRBD2. After removal of 7 bases from V and 1 base from J, the junction contained 10 bases not matched to a gene. The length of the CDR3 is 16 residues. CDR3 DNA: TGTGCCAGCAATCCCCCCAGCGGGAGAGGCACAGATACGCAGTATTTT. Translated, it gives CASNPPSGRGTDTQYF.

Only a few counts were recorded for this clonotype. This may arise from a read error, as a much more abundant clone is one base away. The conserved closing phenylalanine or tryptophan is absent in this CDR3, likely reflecting a read error. The DNA is left out, because the CDR3 cannot be placed on it with certainty; the CDR3 is given as TCRdb lists it. This sequence joins TRBV11-3 and TRBJ2-3; the table's D call of TRBD1 was not tested on the DNA. Germline V gene data show CDR1 as SGHNT and CDR2 as YENEEA. From its first to its last residue, the CDR3 has 14 amino acids. Here the CDR3 reads CASSLGDRETTQCL.

In the case of this clonotype: A read error may explain this, as a much larger clone is one base away. The chain uses TRBV6-5 and TRBJ2-1, with 8 bases identical to TRBD1. J gave up 9 bases and V 7 bases, and 5 bases lay outside the gene matches. This CDR3 comprises 12 residues. Germline loops: CDR1 MNHEY, CDR2 SVGAGI. In nucleotides, the CDR3 is TGTGCCAGCAAGACAGGGGTAGGTGAGCAGTTCTTC. Its translation is CASKTGVGEQFF.